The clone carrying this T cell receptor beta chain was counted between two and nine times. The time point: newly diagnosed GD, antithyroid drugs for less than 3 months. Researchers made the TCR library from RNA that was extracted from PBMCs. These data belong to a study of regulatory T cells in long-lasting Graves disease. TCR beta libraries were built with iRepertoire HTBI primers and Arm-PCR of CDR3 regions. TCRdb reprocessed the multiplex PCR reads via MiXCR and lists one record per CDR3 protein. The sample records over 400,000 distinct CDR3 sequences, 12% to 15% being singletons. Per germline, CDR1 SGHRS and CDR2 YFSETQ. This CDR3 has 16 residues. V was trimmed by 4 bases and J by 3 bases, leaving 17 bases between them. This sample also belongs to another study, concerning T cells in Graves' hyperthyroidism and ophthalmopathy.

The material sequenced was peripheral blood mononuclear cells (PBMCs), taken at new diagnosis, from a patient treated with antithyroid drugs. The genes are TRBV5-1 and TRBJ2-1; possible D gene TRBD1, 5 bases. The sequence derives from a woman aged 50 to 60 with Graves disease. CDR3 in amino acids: CASSPPGAEGYNEQFF. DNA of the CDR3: TGCGCCAGCAGCCCGCCTGGGGCAGAAGGCTACAATGAGCAGTTCTTC.